These 19 T cell receptor beta chains were all obtained from the same sample, sequenced in a study of tumor and adjacent non-tumor tissue in lung cancer. TCRbeta libraries were built with three rounds of nested PCR, modified from ARM-PCR. In TCRdb, the multiplex PCR reads were re-called with MiXCR into one record per CDR3 protein. The top ten hold roughly 45% of the sample, which has roughly 67,000 distinct CDR3 sequences, more than 75% seen once. No cell sorting was done before RNA was extracted from the tissue. The normal lung tissue was taken more than 3 cm from the tumor edge. Sequencing used distant non-tumor lung tissue. These receptors all come from a man aged 60 to 69 with non-small cell lung cancer.

In regard to this clonotype: The junction and the germline gene differ at one end; a read error may be behind it. This chain joins TRBV29-1 and TRBJ2-3, with D perhaps given as TRBD1 or TRBD2 (5 bases each). This CDR3 contains 13 residues. CDR1 is SQVTM, CDR2 ANQGSEA, per germline. The CDR3 coding sequence is TGTAGCGTTACAGGATGGTTCACAGATACGCAGTATTTT. Its translation is CSVTGWFTDTQYF.

This clonotype appeared a single time. The CDR3 carries no conserved terminal phenylalanine or tryptophan, so it likely arises from a read error. This chain connects TRBV10-3 to TRBJ2-5; unclear D gene. The CDR3 is 15 residues long. With 5 bases removed from V and 5 bases from J, the gap between germline ends came to 18 bases. The germline V gene encodes CDR1 ENHRY and CDR2 SYGVKD. CDR3 in amino acids: CAISPASHVEETQYL. The CDR3 nucleotides read TGTGCCATCAGTCCCGCGTCCCATGTGGAGGAGACCCAGTACTTA.

The table lists this clonotype with many counts. The V call is TRBV6-5, the J call TRBJ2-4; unclear D gene. CDR1 and CDR2 from the germline V gene are MNHEY and SVGAGI. The V and J ends lost 2 bases and 1 base respectively, with 9 bases between them. The CDR3 extends over 15 amino acids. In DNA, the CDR3 is TGTGCCAGCAGTTACAGGCTAGAGGCCAAAAACATTCAGTACTTC. Translation gives CASSYRLEAKNIQYF.

Notes on this clonotype: The germline gene is not matched at one end of the junction; a read error may be the cause. This sequence joins TRBV7-8 and TRBJ1-5, with a possible D match to TRBD1 (6 bases). This CDR3 has 16 residues. Germline CDR1 is SGHVS and CDR2 is FQNEAQ. The CDR3 region is CASSPGDGGRRQPRQF. CDR3 nucleotides: TGTGCCAGCAGCCCTGGGGACGGGGGGCGCCGGCAGCCCCGGCAATTT.

With regard to this clonotype: Being one base from a much bigger clone, this may be a read error. The conserved closing phenylalanine or tryptophan is absent in this CDR3, likely reflecting a read error. The chain carries TRBV7-9 and TRBJ2-7; no reliable D call. V was trimmed by 5 bases and J by 3 bases, leaving 8 bases between them. Per germline, CDR1 SEHNR and CDR2 FQNEAQ (reference sequence). The CDR3 contains 12 residues. The CDR3 region is CASSHQSYEQYL. In nucleotides, the CDR3 is TGTGCCAGCAGCCATCAAAGCTACGAGCAGTACCTC.

Worth noting for this clonotype: One end of the junction is discordant with germline, which a read error may explain. The chain joins TRBV6-2 or TRBV6-3 to TRBJ1-6; TRBD1 agrees at 9 bases. Germline V gene lookup returns CDR1 MNHEY and CDR2 SVGEGT. The CDR3 is made up of 14 amino acids. CDR3 sequence reads: CANSRTGDWSPLYF. The CDR3 DNA sequence: TGTGCCAACAGCCGGACAGGGGACTGGTCACCCCTCTACTTT.

About this clonotype: Likely a read error: the CDR3 ends without its conserved phenylalanine or tryptophan. The chain has TRBV29-1 and TRBJ2-1, with D perhaps being TRBD1 or TRBD2 (5 bases each). CDR3 length: 13 amino acids. Germline V gene data show CDR1 as SQVTM and CDR2 as ANQGSEA. CDR3 DNA sequence: TGCAGTGTTGAGGGGACCCTAAACAATGAGCAGTTCTTA. Its protein product is CSVEGTLNNEQFL.

The sample holds one count of this clonotype. One end of the junction varies from germline; a read error may be responsible. The chain is built from TRBV12-3 or TRBV12-4 and TRBJ1-1, with TRBD1 identical over 8 bases. The CDR3 sequence is 13 residues long. The CDR3 nucleotides are TGTACCAGTAGTTTAACAGGGGGGACTGAAGCTTTCTTT. This codes for CTSSLTGGTEAFF.

For this clonotype: At one end the junction does not follow the germline gene, possibly because of a read error. This CDR3 is CVSTLPEDPYNEQFF. The CDR3 nucleotides read TGTGTCAGCACCTTACCGGAGGACCCCTACAATGAGCAGTTCTTC. The rearrangement uses TRBV12-3 or TRBV12-4 and TRBJ2-1, with D maybe TRBD2 (5 bases). The length of the CDR3 is 15 residues.

About this clonotype: At one boundary the junction diverges from the germline segment, which might be a read error. The chain joins TRBV5-6 to TRBJ2-5, with D perhaps TRBD1 (5 bases). Looked up from germline, CDR1 is SGHDT and CDR2 is YYEEEE. The CDR3 is 13 amino acids. The CDR3 here is CVSSQDIQETQYF. DNA of the CDR3: TGTGTTAGCAGCCAGGACATCCAAGAGACACAGTACTTC. Supplemented by reference TRBV5-6 and TRBJ2-5, the full variable domain reads DAGVTQSPTHLIKTRGQQVTLRCSPKSGHDTVSWYQQALGQGPQFIFQYYEEEERQRGNFPDRFSGHQFPNYSSELNVNALLLGDSALYLCVSSQDIQETQYFGPGTRLLVL.

The V call is TRBV6-6, the J call TRBJ1-4, with a weak D call TRBD1 (5 bases). This CDR3 has 15 residues. Trimming stripped 9 bases from V and 5 bases from J, with 19 bases between. CDR1 is MNHNY, CDR2 SVGAGI, per germline (reference sequence). The CDR3 protein is CARSRTGTGNEKLFF. CDR3 bases: TGTGCCAGGAGTAGAACGGGGACTGGGAATGAAAAACTGTTTTTT.

On this clonotype itself: It is likely a read error, because the conserved phenylalanine at the end of the CDR3 is missing. The chain is built from TRBV29-1 and TRBJ2-7, with a tentative D call TRBD1 (7 bases). The V gene's germline CDR1 is SQVTM and CDR2 ANQGSEA. V was shortened by 4 bases and J by 7 bases, with 23 bases between the two germline ends. The CDR3 totals 15 residues. The CDR3 sequence: CSVGDTQGTAGEQYI. For the CDR3, the DNA is TGCAGCGTTGGGGATACACAGGGGACTGCTGGAGAGCAGTACATC.

A word on this clonotype: Since a much larger clone is just one base distant, this may be a read error. This chain uses TRBV13 with TRBJ2-7; possibly TRBD1 or TRBD2 for D (7 bases each). CDR3 length equals 15 residues. From germline, CDR1 is PRHDT and CDR2 FYEKMQ (reference sequence). The CDR3 spells CPSSSRQGGNYEQYF. The DNA for the CDR3 is TGTCCCAGCAGCTCTCGACAGGGAGGGAACTACGAGCAGTACTTC.

This clonotype was detected only a few times. Since no conserved phenylalanine or tryptophan closes the CDR3, a read error is the likely cause. The chain links TRBV5-6 to TRBJ1-1, with a tentative D call TRBD1 (5 bases). The germline V gene encodes CDR1 SGHDT and CDR2 YYEEEE. CDR3 length equals 14 residues. V was cut by 4 bases and J by 5 bases, with 15 bases left in between. DNA of the CDR3: TGTGCCAGCAGCCCAGGGTTTTTGTTGACTGAAGCTTTCCTT. It is translated as CASSPGFLLTEAFL.

As regards this clonotype: One end of the junction fails to match germline, which may point to a read error. The chain links TRBV10-3 to TRBJ2-6, with 10 positions matching TRBD2. The CDR3 runs to 20 residues. Per germline, CDR1 ENHRY and CDR2 SYGVKD. The CDR3 sequence: CAISEHGTSARDSGANVLTF. The CDR3 bases are TGCGCCATCAGTGAACATGGGACTAGCGCGAGGGACTCTGGGGCCAACGTCCTAACTTTC.

A word on this clonotype: This may be a read error: a much more frequent sequence differs by one nucleotide. This chain links TRBV5-1 with TRBJ2-2, with a weak D call TRBD1 (5 bases). Per the germline V gene, CDR1 is SGHRS and CDR2 is YFSETQ. With 0 bases removed from V and 5 bases from J, the gap between germline ends came to 11 bases. CDR3 length: 15 residues. The CDR3 coding sequence is TGCGCCAGCAGCTTGGGGGGCGTAGATACCGGGGAGCTGTTTTTT. Translated: CASSLGGVDTGELFF.

On this clonotype: One junction end does not reproduce the germline sequence, and a read error may be involved. The gene calls are TRBV6-5 and TRBJ2-1; perhaps TRBD2 as D (5 bases). From germline, CDR1 is MNHEY and CDR2 SVGAGI. The CDR3 covers 13 residues. The DNA of the CDR3 is TGCGCCAGCAGCTACGGGGTCCTGAATGAGCAGTTCTTC. It codes for CASSYGVLNEQFF.

Remarks on this clonotype: No conserved phenylalanine or tryptophan is present at the end of the CDR3, so a read error is the likely explanation. V gene TRBV4-1 combines with J gene TRBJ1-5, with a possible D match to TRBD1 (6 bases). Germline V CDR1 and CDR2: MGHRA, YSYEKL. The ends were cut back, 5 bases at V and 2 bases at J, with 13 bases in the middle. CDR3 length: 15 residues. CDR3 amino acids: CASSAVRGGNQPQHL. The CDR3 DNA reads as TGCGCCAGCAGCGCGGTCAGGGGAGGCAATCAGCCCCAGCATTTG.

This chain links TRBV20-1 with TRBJ2-7; D perhaps matches TRBD2 (7 bases). The CDR3 is made up of 15 amino acids. Germline lookup yields CDR1 DFQATT and CDR2 SNEGSKA (reference sequence). V was cut by 0 bases and J by 3 bases, with 15 bases left in between. CDR3 coding DNA: TGCAGTGCTAGAGAGGGGGGGGCGGATGGCTACGAGCAGTACTTC. This encodes CSAREGGADGYEQYF.